This T cell receptor (beta chain) originates from a study of blood T cells in healthy people across ages. A J-beta primer mix and a sample-barcoded 5' primer were used in a second PCR of roughly 6 to 11 cycles. MiXCR, run by TCRdb on the 5' RACE reads, gives a single entry per CDR3 protein. The sample contains 1 million or so distinct CDR3 sequences, roughly 45% of which appear only once. CDR1 SGHRS and CDR2 YFSETQ come from the germline V gene. V dropped 3 bases and J dropped 11; count of bases not matched to a gene: 11. The length of the CDR3 is 16 residues. The J gene is TRBJ2-5, the V gene TRBV5-1, with 15 bases fitting TRBD2. Sequenced material: blood. The TCR comes from a woman aged 60-70 years in good health. The DNA of the CDR3 is TGCGCCAGCAGCTCGGGACTAGCGGGAGGTTTTAATGAGCAGTACTTC. Residues: CASSSGLAGGFNEQYF.